Following are 9 T cell receptor beta chains from one sample sequenced in a study of shared clonotypes between healthy human individuals. Clones were read by immunoSEQ multiplex PCR, and TCRdb kept only the in-frame ones, dropping some. The sample shows some 480,000 clones, roughly 85% of them seen only once. The source material was PBMCs. The receptors stem from a middle-aged woman in good health. Some clones in this sample may be carry-over from other donors' samples.

This clone was recorded once. The rearrangement links TRBV30 to TRBJ2-3; TRBD1 is a possible D gene (7 bases). Germline V gene lookup returns CDR1 GTSNPN and CDR2 SVGIG (reference sequence). The CDR3 has 15 residues. With 4 bases removed from V and 1 base from J, the gap between germline ends came to 15 bases. CDR3 sequence reads: CAWMGDREGTDTQYF. DNA of the CDR3: TGTGCCTGGATGGGCGACAGGGAGGGCACAGATACGCAGTATTTT.

The chain joins TRBV6-5 to TRBJ1-1; D not certain. The ends were cut back, 2 bases at V and 4 bases at J, with 11 bases in the middle. The CDR3 consists of 14 residues. Germline V gene data show CDR1 as MNHEY and CDR2 as SVGAGI. The CDR3 nucleotides are TGTGCCAGCAGTTACGCCCCCTCGGTCACTGAAGCTTTCTTT. As protein: CASSYAPSVTEAFF.

The chain couples TRBV29-1 to TRBJ2-7; no definite D call. V lost 6 bases and J 0 bases, leaving 15 bases between the germline ends. This CDR3 has 14 amino acids. The V gene's germline CDR1 is SQVTM and CDR2 ANQGSEA. CDR3 DNA: TGCAGCGTCGCCCCGAGCGTGAGCTCCTACGAGCAGTACTTC. Protein product: CSVAPSVSSYEQYF.

V and J are TRBV6-1 and TRBJ1-5; D uncertain. Trimming left V 0 bases short and J 1 base short, with 7 bases between. CDR1 is MNHNS, CDR2 SASEGT, per germline. The CDR3 runs 15 residues. The CDR3 reads CASSEARRSNQPQHF. CDR3 DNA: TGTGCCAGCAGTGAAGCGCGCAGAAGCAATCAGCCCCAGCATTTT.

The chain uses TRBV12-2 and TRBJ2-1; TRBD2 reflects the table's D call only, with no check against the DNA. TRBV12-2 is noted as a pseudogene. CDR3 length: 18 amino acids. The CDR3 reads CASRLSGWAGRSYNEQFF. The CDR3 DNA reads as TGTGCAAGTCGCTTAAGTGGTTGGGCGGGCCGCTCCTACAATGAGCAGTTCTTC.

The chain couples TRBV10-3 to TRBJ2-3; a weak D match, TRBD2 (6 bases). The V gene's germline CDR1 is ENHRY and CDR2 SYGVKD. The length of the CDR3 is 12 residues. V was clipped by 2 bases and J by 6 bases, with 6 bases between them. CDR3 sequence: CAISEGGDTQYF. CDR3 bases: TGTGCCATCAGTGAGGGGGGGGATACGCAGTATTTT.

The chain employs TRBV30 and TRBJ2-1; D unclear. Germline CDR1 is GTSNPN and CDR2 is SVGIG (reference sequence). The CDR3 runs 13 residues. V gave up 3 bases and J gave up 5 bases, with 11 bases separating them. DNA of the CDR3: TGTGCCTGGAGCAAAGGAATCGACAATGAGCAGTTCTTC. Translated: CAWSKGIDNEQFF.

The CDR3 bases are TGTGCCAGCAGGGGGACTAGCGGAACCTACAATGAGCAGTTCTTC. Amino acids: CASRGTSGTYNEQFF. V is TRBV11-2 and J is TRBJ2-1; TRBD2 matches at 11 bases. CDR3 size: 15 residues. V was clipped by 6 bases and J by 2 bases; unmatched bases: 3. Germline V gene data show CDR1 as SGHAT and CDR2 as FQNNGV. Variable domain in full (rest from reference TRBV11-2 and TRBJ2-1): EAGVAQSPRYKIIEKRQSVAFWCNPISGHATLYWYQQILGQGPKLLIQFQNNGVVDDSQLPKDRFSAERLKGVDSTLKIQPAKLEDSAVYLCASRGTSGTYNEQFFGPGTRLTVL.

This chain joins TRBV14 and TRBJ2-1; possibly TRBD1 or TRBD2 for D (5 bases each). Germline V gives CDR1 SGHDN, CDR2 FVKESK. Trimming shortened V by 4 bases and J by 4 bases, and 20 bases separated the two germline ends. This CDR3 is 17 amino acids long. CDR3 coding DNA: TGTGCCAGCAGCCGATACCTCGGGGCAGGGAGTTACAATGAGCAGTTCTTC. Translating gives CASSRYLGAGSYNEQFF.